This TCR beta chain emerged from a study of cytomegalovirus exposure and HLA in healthy donors. Study as a whole: Findings of an earlier analysis included roughly 110 million unique TCR beta sequences from 190 million or so T cells. Regarding the study as a whole: The HLA-A and HLA-B alleles of most subjects were reportedly predicted accurately from TCR beta sequences. Researchers counted around 150 TCR beta chains as cytomegalovirus-associated.

The PCR ran on 60 Vbeta and 13 Jbeta primers. TCRdb keeps only in-frame clones here, not all; method: immunoSEQ multiplex PCR. In the table there are about 98,000 clones, over 65% of which are singletons. About this clone: Antigen specificity is unknown.

Deletions cut 5 bases from V and 0 bases from J, with 14 bases between. Per the germline V gene, CDR1 is LNHNV and CDR2 is YYDKDF (reference sequence). The CDR3 contains 16 residues. Input material: PBMCs. The receptor comes from a man in his 60s in good health and CMV-seropositive. This chain connects TRBV15 to TRBJ1-3, with D hard to call. In nucleotides, the CDR3 is TGTGCCACCAGCCATTGGGCTCCCGGCTCTGGAAACACCATATATTTT. It is translated as CATSHWAPGSGNTIYF.